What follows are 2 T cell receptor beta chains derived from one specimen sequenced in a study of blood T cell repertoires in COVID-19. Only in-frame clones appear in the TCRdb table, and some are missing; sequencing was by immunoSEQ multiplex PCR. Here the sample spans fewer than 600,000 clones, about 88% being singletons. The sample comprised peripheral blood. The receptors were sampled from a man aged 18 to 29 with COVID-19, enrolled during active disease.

The CDR3 DNA reads as TGTGCCAGCAGCCAAGATACTTCGCGGGTTTACAATGAGCAGTTCTTC. Translating gives CASSQDTSRVYNEQFF. The chain combines TRBV3-1 (or the pseudogene TRBV3-2) with TRBJ2-1; maybe TRBD2 (5 bases). This CDR3 contains 16 residues. The V end lost 0 bases, the J end lost 4 bases, and 13 bases lay between the germline ends. CDR1 is LGHDT and CDR2 is YNNKEL in the germline V gene (reference sequence).

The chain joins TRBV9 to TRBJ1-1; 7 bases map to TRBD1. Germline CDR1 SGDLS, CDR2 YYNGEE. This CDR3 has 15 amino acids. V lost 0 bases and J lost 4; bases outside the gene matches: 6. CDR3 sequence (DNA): TGTGCCAGCAGCGTAGTACAGGGGCCCCCCACTGAAGCTTTCTTT. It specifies CASSVVQGPPTEAFF. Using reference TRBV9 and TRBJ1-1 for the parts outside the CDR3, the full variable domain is DSGVTQTPKHLITATGQRVTLRCSPRSGDLSVYWYQQSLDQGLQFLIQYYNGEERAKGNILERFSAQQFPDLHSELNLSSLELGDSALYFCASSVVQGPPTEAFFGQGTRLTVV.